This paragraph covers one T cell receptor (beta chain) sequence. Its antigen is currently unknown. This specimen belongs to a study of OX40 agonist ivuxolimab in advanced cancers. For the study at large: Dose-escalation cases comprised hepatocellular carcinoma, melanoma, renal cell or head and neck cancer. Partial response was recorded in three patients: one hepatocellular carcinoma and two cutaneous melanoma cases. General study results and limits: Patients who responded partially at 0.1-3.0 mg/kg showed clonal expansion ranking among the lowest. Expanded clones were, on average, more numerous in CD8+ T cells than in CD4+.

Profiled with immunoSEQ multiplex PCR; TCRdb holds only in-frame clones, not every one. The table shows 65,000 or so clones, with about nine tenths occurring only once. CDR3 length equals 10 residues. Germline CDR1 is MNHNS and CDR2 is SASEGT. V lost 3 bases and J lost 10, with 6 bases in between. Sequences were derived from CD4+ or CD8+ T cells sorted from blood, sampled in a trial of the OX40 agonist ivuxolimab. The receptor was isolated from an adult with an advanced solid tumor such as melanoma, head and neck, liver or kidney cancer. This chain uses TRBV6-1 with TRBJ1-2, with D unclear. CDR3 sequence: CASSEWIYTF. Here the CDR3 DNA reads TGTGCCAGCAGTGAGTGGATCTACACCTTC.